The rows below give T cell receptor beta chains drawn from one sample of a study of vaccination effects on CD4 cells after COVID-19. Antigens of these TCRs are unknown. TCRdb keeps only in-frame clones here, not all; method: immunoSEQ multiplex PCR. The sample consists of under 40,000 clones, roughly four fifths of them appearing once. The sample in question was CD4+ T cells from PBMCs cultured without peptide, obtained after COVID-19 vaccination. Receptors originate from a human donor who had a prior SARS-CoV-2 infection. Both conserved end residues are part of each CDR3. Fields, in order: D gene, V gene, J gene, clone size, CDR3 DNA, CDR3 protein. The D gene is left open where the match is weak. The size field is filled for only some rows; it gives once, few, many or a size class.

d_gene: TRBD1; v_gene: TRBV2; j_gene: TRBJ2-5; abundance: NA; CDR3nt: TGTGCCAGCAACAGGGGGCAAACGGGGCAAGAGACCCAGTACTTC; CDR3aa: CASNRGQTGQETQYF
d_gene: TRBD2; v_gene: TRBV7-2; j_gene: TRBJ2-1; abundance: NA; CDR3nt: TGTGCCAGCAGCTTAGTAGGAGTGGGACTAGCGGGACACAATGAGCAGTTCTTC; CDR3aa: CASSLVGVGLAGHNEQFF
d_gene: NA; v_gene: TRBV19; j_gene: TRBJ1-2; abundance: NA; CDR3nt: TGTGCCAGTAGTATTAGGAGGGGTGGGGCTGGCTACACCTTC; CDR3aa: CASSIRRGGAGYTF
d_gene: NA; v_gene: TRBV24-1; j_gene: TRBJ2-2; abundance: NA; CDR3nt: TGTGCCACCAGTGATTGGACCGGGGAGCTGTTTTTT; CDR3aa: CATSDWTGELFF
d_gene: TRBD1; v_gene: TRBV7-9; j_gene: TRBJ2-2; abundance: few; CDR3nt: TGTGCCAGCAGCGTAGCCCTTACAGGGGCTCTATCCGGGGAGCTGTTTTTT; CDR3aa: CASSVALTGALSGELFF
d_gene: NA; v_gene: TRBV13; j_gene: TRBJ1-5; abundance: NA; CDR3nt: TGTGCCAGCAGCTTATCCAGGGCTTCGACCCAGCATTTT; CDR3aa: CASSLSRASTQHF
d_gene: TRBD1; v_gene: TRBV5-6; j_gene: TRBJ1-2; abundance: NA; CDR3nt: TGTGCCAGCAGCTTGTGGAACAGGGGAACTTATGGCTACACCTTC; CDR3aa: CASSLWNRGTYGYTF
d_gene: TRBD2; v_gene: TRBV28; j_gene: TRBJ2-7; abundance: NA; CDR3nt: TGTGCCAGCAGTCGCACTAGCGGGAGGGCCTACGAGCAGTACTTC; CDR3aa: CASSRTSGRAYEQYF
d_gene: TRBD1; v_gene: TRBV19; j_gene: TRBJ1-2; abundance: NA; CDR3nt: TGTGCCAGTAGTATCCCGGGACAGGGCCATGGCTACACCTTC; CDR3aa: CASSIPGQGHGYTF
d_gene: NA; v_gene: TRBV29-1; j_gene: TRBJ1-1; abundance: NA; CDR3nt: TGCAGCGTTGAAAGGGGAGGGGGGGGCACTGAAGCTTTCTTT; CDR3aa: CSVERGGGGTEAFF
d_gene: NA; v_gene: TRBV3-1/TRBV3-2; j_gene: TRBJ2-5; abundance: once; CDR3nt: TGTGCCAGCAGCCAAGATACCCGGGGGGAGACCCAGTACTTC; CDR3aa: CASSQDTRGETQYF
d_gene: NA; v_gene: TRBV2; j_gene: TRBJ1-6; abundance: NA; CDR3nt: TGTGCCAGCAGGACAGATTATAATTCACCCCTCCACTTT; CDR3aa: CASRTDYNSPLHF
d_gene: NA; v_gene: TRBV27; j_gene: TRBJ1-5; abundance: NA; CDR3nt: TGTGCCAGCAGACAACTCGGGACACTGAATCAGCCCCAGCATTTT; CDR3aa: CASRQLGTLNQPQHF
d_gene: NA; v_gene: TRBV4-1; j_gene: TRBJ2-5; abundance: NA; CDR3nt: TGCGCCAGCAGCCGCCGACATATACAAGAGACCCAGTACTTC; CDR3aa: CASSRRHIQETQYF
d_gene: TRBD2; v_gene: TRBV18; j_gene: TRBJ2-1; abundance: once; CDR3nt: TGTGCCAGCTCAAACCAGCGGGACCTATACAATGAGCAGTTCTTC; CDR3aa: CASSNQRDLYNEQFF
d_gene: TRBD2; v_gene: TRBV6-5; j_gene: TRBJ2-1; abundance: few; CDR3nt: TGTGCCAGCAGTCAGGGACTAGCGGGGTCCAATGAGCAGTTCTTC; CDR3aa: CASSQGLAGSNEQFF
d_gene: NA; v_gene: TRBV30; j_gene: TRBJ2-7; abundance: NA; CDR3nt: TGTGCCTGGAGTAACTACGTGGGTGAGCAGTACTTC; CDR3aa: CAWSNYVGEQYF
d_gene: NA; v_gene: TRBV21-1; j_gene: TRBJ1-2; abundance: few; CDR3nt: TGTGCCAGCACCCCCCCGGGCCCACAGCCGTATGAGACCGATGCTAACTATGGCTACACCTTC; CDR3aa: CASTPPGPQPYETDANYGYTF
d_gene: NA; v_gene: TRBV7-6; j_gene: TRBJ1-2; abundance: few; CDR3nt: TGTGCCAGCAGCTTCGGCCGGGCGGGTGGCTACACCTTC; CDR3aa: CASSFGRAGGYTF
d_gene: NA; v_gene: TRBV4-1; j_gene: TRBJ2-2; abundance: NA; CDR3nt: TGCGCCAGCAGCCACGGGACACTGAACACCGGGGAGCTGTTTTTT; CDR3aa: CASSHGTLNTGELFF
d_gene: NA; v_gene: TRBV7-2; j_gene: TRBJ2-7; abundance: NA; CDR3nt: TGTGCCAGCAGCGCGGCCTACGAGCAGTACTTC; CDR3aa: CASSAAYEQYF
d_gene: NA; v_gene: TRBV4-2; j_gene: TRBJ2-5; abundance: few; CDR3nt: TGTGCCAGCAGCCAAGATCTTTCAACAGAAGAGACCCAGTACTTC; CDR3aa: CASSQDLSTEETQYF
d_gene: NA; v_gene: TRBV9; j_gene: TRBJ2-6; abundance: NA; CDR3nt: TGTGCCAGCAGCGTAGTATCGGGGGCCAACGTCCTGACTTTC; CDR3aa: CASSVVSGANVLTF
d_gene: TRBD1; v_gene: TRBV5-1; j_gene: TRBJ1-1; abundance: NA; CDR3nt: TGCGCCAGCAGAGGACAGGACAACACTGAAGCTTTCTTT; CDR3aa: CASRGQDNTEAFF
d_gene: NA; v_gene: TRBV7-9; j_gene: TRBJ2-1; abundance: NA; CDR3nt: TGTGCCAGCAGCTTAGCTAGCGGAGACCCTAATGAGCAGTTCTTC; CDR3aa: CASSLASGDPNEQFF